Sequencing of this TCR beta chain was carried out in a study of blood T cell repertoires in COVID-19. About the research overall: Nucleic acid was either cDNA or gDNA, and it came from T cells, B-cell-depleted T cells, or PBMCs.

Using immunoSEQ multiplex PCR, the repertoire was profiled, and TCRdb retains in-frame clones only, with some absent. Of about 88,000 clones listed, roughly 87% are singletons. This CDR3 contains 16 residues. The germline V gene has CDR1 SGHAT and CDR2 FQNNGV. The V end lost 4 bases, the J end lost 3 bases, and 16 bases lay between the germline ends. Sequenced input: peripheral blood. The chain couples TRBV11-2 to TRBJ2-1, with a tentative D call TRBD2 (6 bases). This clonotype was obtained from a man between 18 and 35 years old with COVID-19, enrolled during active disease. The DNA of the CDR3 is TGTGCCAGCAGCTCAGAGAGCGGGTTCCTCTACAATGAGCAGTTCTTC. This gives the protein CASSSESGFLYNEQFF.